Listed below are T cell receptor beta chains from one sample, sequenced in a study of blood T cell repertoires in COVID-19. The repertoire was sequenced with immunoSEQ multiplex PCR; TCRdb's copy has only in-frame clones and lacks some. Here the sample spans roughly 240,000 clones, roughly nine tenths being singletons. The sample comprised peripheral blood. The receptors shown here come from a young man with active or convalescent COVID-19. The conserved cysteine and the conserved F or W are not part of the CDR3 here.

len,j_gene,v_gene,CDR3aa
9,TRBJ1-4,TRBV20-1,SARGQEKLF
12,TRBJ1-4,TRBV6-5,ASSFRDRGGKLF
11,TRBJ2-5,TRBV6-5,ASNRGSPEAQY
13,TRBJ2-1,TRBV27,ASSPSSGRGNEQF
14,TRBJ2-3,TRBV2,ASTSGATGNQDTQY
12,TRBJ1-6,TRBV5-1,ASSKGEGRSPLH
10,TRBJ1-2,TRBV9,ASTVGGNGYT
14,TRBJ2-6,TRBV4-3,ASSQGRGSGANVLT
12,TRBJ2-7,TRBV5-4,ASSLEGVGDEQY
13,TRBJ1-3,TRBV7-7,ASSRGGGPGNTIY
14,TRBJ1-1,TRBV28,ASSFRGGRHNYEAF
12,TRBJ1-1,TRBV4-2,ASSQGEGVTEAF
13,TRBJ2-1,TRBV7-3,ASSYGTSAYNEQF
19,TRBJ1-5,TRBV12-2,ASPELRYTRGLEVNNQPQH
13,TRBJ2-3,TRBV6-4,ASSDGAADTDTQY
12,TRBJ1-2,TRBV5-6,ASSLGGSNYGYT
13,TRBJ2-1,TRBV5-1,ASSDTGQGNNEQF
16,TRBJ2-6,TRBV24-1,ATSENGTPETGANVLT
10,TRBJ2-7,TRBV28,ASSGDSYEQY
8,TRBJ2-3,TRBV18,ASRADTQY
14,TRBJ2-7,TRBV6-4,ASRVLRRGLHYEQY
12,TRBJ1-4,TRBV19,ASSMDQGKGKLF
12,TRBJ2-2,TRBV9,ASSKTSGGAELF
12,TRBJ2-7,TRBV4-2,ASSLLPSTYEQY
12,TRBJ2-7,TRBV4-1,ASSPLDGGREQY
14,TRBJ1-3,TRBV12-5,ASGLVLGGPGNTIY
14,TRBJ1-1,TRBV7-9,ASSFYLQAMNTEAF
12,TRBJ2-7,TRBV5-1,ASSLSTGSYEQY
12,TRBJ2-5,TRBV6-1,ASSEGGGSETQY
13,TRBJ1-1,TRBV7-9,ASSLFVSGESLAF
11,TRBJ2-2,TRBV24-1,ATSDLPAGELF
11,TRBJ1-5,TRBV30,AWSVQVGQPQH
9,TRBJ2-5,TRBV3-1/TRBV3-2,AVRAGETQY
15,TRBJ2-1,TRBV19,ASSGSGRWRSYNEQF
11,TRBJ2-7,TRBV6-5,ASSYQGSYEQY
17,TRBJ2-1,TRBV11-2,ASSPFRGGTSKTYNEQF
13,TRBJ2-1,TRBV6-6,ASSYPPSGGNEQF
14,TRBJ2-1,TRBV2,ASSLLAGGRHNEQF
15,TRBJ2-2,TRBV19,ASSDLRQGVATGELF